Each of the 25 T cell receptor beta chains below was sequenced from the same sample in a study of OX40 agonist ivuxolimab in advanced cancers. Method: immunoSEQ multiplex PCR; TCRdb's copy keeps in-frame clones and lacks some. The sample includes tens of thousands of clones, approximately 90% of them seen just once. Sequencing was performed on CD4+ or CD8+ T cells sorted from blood, taken in a trial of the OX40 agonist ivuxolimab. The receptors here all came from an adult with an advanced solid tumor such as melanoma, head and neck, liver or kidney cancer.

This CDR3 reads CASSNFGTGGYEQYF. CDR3 DNA: TGTGCCAGTAGCAACTTCGGCACAGGGGGGTACGAGCAGTACTTC. The genes are TRBV19 and TRBJ2-7; 8 bases line up with TRBD1. CDR1 and CDR2 from the germline V gene are LNHDA and SQIVND (reference sequence). This CDR3 has 15 residues. The junction had 11 bases not matched to a gene; V was cut back by 6 bases and J by 4 bases.

This chain links TRBV4-2 with TRBJ2-2, with TRBD2 as a possible D gene (6 bases). The V and J ends lost 0 bases and 2 bases respectively, with 10 bases between them. CDR1 and CDR2 from the germline V gene are LGHNA and YNFKEQ. The CDR3 covers 16 residues. The CDR3: CASSQELSGNTGELFF. CDR3 in DNA: TGTGCCAGCAGCCAAGAGCTTAGCGGCAACACCGGGGAGCTGTTTTTT.

In its sample, this clone was seen a few times. The rearrangement uses TRBV2 and TRBJ1-5; TRBD1 agrees at 7 bases. Germline loops: CDR1 SNHLY, CDR2 FYNNEI. The CDR3 length is 14 residues. Trimming at V came to 5 bases and at J to 7 bases, leaving 8 bases not matched to a gene. Here the CDR3 reads CASSTSGGRQPQHF. CDR3 nucleotides: TGTGCCAGCAGTACCTCAGGGGGACGCCAGCCCCAGCATTTT.

V gene TRBV5-1 combines with J gene TRBJ2-1, with 9 bases matching TRBD2. The germline V gene has CDR1 SGHRS and CDR2 YFSETQ. The V and J ends lost 1 base and 12 bases, in that order; junction bases with no gene match: 14. The CDR3 has 16 residues. The CDR3 nucleotides read TGCGCCAGCAGCTTGTGGGCTAGCGGGGACCCCACGGGGCAGTTCTTC. Translating gives CASSLWASGDPTGQFF.

The J gene is TRBJ2-1, the V gene TRBV5-1; 8 bases line up with TRBD2. CDR1 SGHRS and CDR2 YFSETQ come from the germline V gene. Losses at the gene ends were 2 bases for V and 5 bases for J; bases not matched to a gene: 3. CDR3 length equals 14 residues. The chain's CDR3 is CASSLGLADNEQFF. As DNA, the CDR3 is TGCGCCAGCAGCTTAGGACTAGCCGACAATGAGCAGTTCTTC.

This sequence joins TRBV7-6 and TRBJ1-3; D gene uncertain. This CDR3 has 12 residues. V lost 2 bases, J lost 7 bases, and 6 bases lay in between. Germline V gene sequence: CDR1 SGHVS, CDR2 FNYEAQ. The CDR3 DNA follows: TGTGCCAGCAGCTTATACGGGAACACCATATATTTT. Its translation is CASSLYGNTIYF.

CDR3 loop: CASSPGRNSPLHF. In nucleotides, the CDR3 is TGTGCCAGCTCACCGGGGAGGAATTCACCCCTCCACTTT. The chain uses TRBV18 and TRBJ1-6; no clear D gene. The V end was cut by 3 bases, the J end by 7 bases, with 7 bases between. There are 13 residues in the CDR3. CDR1 is KGHSH and CDR2 is LQKENI in the germline V gene.

The chain combines TRBV5-1 with TRBJ2-2, with 8 bases that match TRBD2. The germline CDR1 and CDR2 sequences are SGHRS and YFSETQ. The CDR3 sequence is 15 residues long. V lost 6 bases and J lost 9; bases outside the gene matches: 13. CDR3 region: CASTLEVSGERELFF. The CDR3 coding sequence is TGCGCCAGCACCCTAGAGGTTAGCGGGGAGCGGGAGCTGTTTTTT.

The chain is built from TRBV6-6 and TRBJ1-1; TRBD1 might be the D (6 bases). V lost 6 bases and J lost 2, with 19 bases in between. Germline V gives CDR1 MNHNY, CDR2 SVGAGI (reference sequence). CDR3 size: 16 residues. DNA of the CDR3: TGTGCCAGCAGCCTTCCTCCTGGGGGCCTTAACACTGAAGCTTTCTTT. Encoded protein: CASSLPPGGLNTEAFF.

The chain couples TRBV2 to TRBJ2-3; TRBD1 matches 8 bases. Germline values: CDR1 SNHLY, CDR2 FYNNEI. The V gene end was trimmed by 3 bases and the J gene end by 2 bases; junction bases not matched to a gene: 7. The CDR3 length is 16 residues. The CDR3 reads CASSEQGAIVTDTQYF. The CDR3 coding sequence is TGTGCCAGCAGTGAGCAGGGGGCGATAGTCACAGATACGCAGTATTTT.

This chain uses TRBV6-5 with TRBJ1-1, with D uncertain. V shed 4 bases and J shed 5 bases, with 11 bases lying between them. Germline assignment: CDR1 MNHEY and CDR2 SVGAGI. CDR3 length: 13 residues. The CDR3 sequence: CASSSPDGTEAFF. Here the CDR3 DNA reads TGTGCCAGCAGTTCCCCAGATGGGACTGAAGCTTTCTTT.

The rearrangement uses TRBV15 and TRBJ1-4; D ambiguous. Per the germline V gene, CDR1 is LNHNV and CDR2 is YYDKDF (reference sequence). CDR3 size: 16 residues. The V end was cut by 5 bases, the J end by 8 bases, with 21 bases between. The CDR3 sequence: CATSPPPGRRHEKLFF. The CDR3 DNA sequence: TGTGCCACCAGCCCCCCCCCTGGCAGGCGGCACGAAAAACTGTTTTTT.

A note on this clone: Other DNA sequences in the same sample also yield this CDR3. The V call is TRBV7-9, the J call TRBJ1-1; D unclear. Germline V gives CDR1 SEHNR, CDR2 FQNEAQ (reference sequence). The CDR3 spans 13 residues. Trimming took off 2 bases at V and 1 base at J, with 5 bases between the two ends. The CDR3 DNA is TGTGCCAGCAGCTTAACGGGGAACACTGAAGCTTTCTTT. Residues: CASSLTGNTEAFF.

J is TRBJ2-1 and V is TRBV9; no clear D. In germline, CDR1 is SGDLS, CDR2 YYNGEE. The V end was cut by 0 bases, the J end by 5 bases, with 6 bases between. The length of the CDR3 is 13 residues. This CDR3 reads CASSVVRNNEQFF. The CDR3 DNA reads TGTGCCAGCAGCGTAGTCAGGAACAATGAGCAGTTCTTC.

The chain joins TRBV14 to TRBJ1-3; D gene uncertain. V was cut by 3 bases and J by 3 bases, with 9 bases left in between. Germline CDR1 is SGHDN and CDR2 is FVKESK. The length of the CDR3 is 14 residues. The CDR3 reads CASSQTTFGNTIYF. The CDR3, as DNA: TGTGCCAGCAGCCAGACGACCTTTGGAAACACCATATATTTT.

The CDR3 protein is CASSSGQSTDTQYF. The CDR3 region has the DNA TGTGCCAGCAGTTCTGGACAGAGCACAGATACGCAGTATTTT. The gene calls are TRBV28 and TRBJ2-3, with D tentatively TRBD1 (6 bases). Germline CDR1 is MDHEN and CDR2 is SYDVKM. There are 14 residues in the CDR3. With 4 bases removed from V and 0 bases from J, the gap between germline ends came to 8 bases. Combining the CDR3 with reference TRBV28 and TRBJ2-3 gives the whole variable domain DVKVTQSSRYLVKRTGEKVFLECVQDMDHENMFWYRQDPGLGLRLIYFSYDVKMKEKGDIPEGYSVSREKKERFSLILESASTNQTSMYLCASSSGQSTDTQYFGPGTRLTVL.

The V and J genes are TRBV2 and TRBJ1-3; the D is unclear. The V end was cut by 7 bases, the J end by 0 bases, with 10 bases between. CDR3 length equals 14 residues. The germline gives CDR1 SNHLY, CDR2 FYNNEI. This CDR3 is CASKNSLSGNTIYF. In DNA form, the CDR3 reads TGTGCCAGCAAAAACAGCCTCTCTGGAAACACCATATATTTT.

The genes are TRBV7-2 and TRBJ1-1, with unresolved D. The length of the CDR3 is 13 residues. The germline V and J ends were trimmed by 0 bases and 3 bases, with 5 bases remaining between them. The germline V gene encodes CDR1 SGHTA and CDR2 FQGNSA. Here the CDR3 reads CASSLAPDTEAFF. The CDR3 DNA is TGTGCCAGCAGCTTAGCTCCGGACACTGAAGCTTTCTTT. The full variable domain, with the rest looked up from reference TRBV7-2 and TRBJ1-1, is GAGVSQSPSNKVTEKGKDVELRCDPISGHTALYWYRQSLGQGLEFLIYFQGNSAPDKSGLPSDRFSAERTGGSVSTLTIQRTQQEDSAVYLCASSLAPDTEAFFGQGTRLTVV.

The V call is TRBV14, the J call TRBJ1-2; D is unclear. The germline gives CDR1 SGHDN, CDR2 FVKESK. The ends were cut back, 3 bases at V and 10 bases at J, with 12 bases in the middle. The CDR3 totals 12 residues. The CDR3 sequence is CASSHLPGPYTF. The CDR3 DNA reads as TGTGCCAGCAGCCATCTTCCTGGTCCCTACACCTTC. The whole variable domain, remainder taken from reference TRBV14 and TRBJ1-2, is EAGVTQFPSHSVIEKGQTVTLRCDPISGHDNLYWYRRVMGKEIKFLLHFVKESKQDESGMPNNRFLAERTGGTYSTLKVQPAELEDSGVYFCASSHLPGPYTFGSGTRLTVV.

The chain recombines TRBV7-9 with TRBJ1-1; D unclear. Trimming stripped 1 base from V and 6 bases from J, with 6 bases between. Germline CDR1 and CDR2: SEHNR and FQNEAQ (reference sequence). This CDR3 is built from 12 residues. The CDR3: CASSLGAAEAFF. The CDR3 DNA is TGTGCCAGCAGCTTAGGGGCAGCTGAAGCTTTCTTT.

This rearrangement joins TRBV19 to TRBJ2-1; 10 nucleotides match TRBD2. V lost 6 bases to trimming and J lost 6 bases; unmatched junction nucleotides: 8. The V gene's germline CDR1 is LNHDA and CDR2 SQIVND (reference sequence). The CDR3 covers 15 residues. The CDR3 reads CASRKSSGSSNEQFF. The DNA for the CDR3 is TGTGCCAGTAGAAAGTCTAGCGGGAGTAGCAATGAGCAGTTCTTC.

The chain combines TRBV5-1 with TRBJ2-1; D is ambiguous. Germline V gene lookup returns CDR1 SGHRS and CDR2 YFSETQ. The CDR3 runs to 15 residues. Between the trimmed V and J ends, which lost 4 bases and 4 bases, there was a span of 15 bases. In nucleotides, the CDR3 is TGCGCCAGCAGCGCCGGATACTCCGCGTACAATGAGCAGTTCTTC. The encoded protein is CASSAGYSAYNEQFF.

The chain joins TRBV6-1 to TRBJ1-5; tentative D call: TRBD1 (5 bases). V gave up 4 bases and J gave up 7 bases, with 14 bases separating them. Germline assignment: CDR1 MNHNS and CDR2 SASEGT. The CDR3 is 14 amino acids. CDR3 bases: TGTGCCAGCAGTGTCCAGGGTGAAGGGCAGCCCCAGCATTTT. This gives the protein CASSVQGEGQPQHF.

The chain joins TRBV6-6 to TRBJ1-1; D gene unclear. CDR1 is MNHNY, CDR2 SVGAGI, per germline (reference sequence). CDR3 size: 13 residues. V lost 5 bases to trimming and J lost 1 base, with 8 bases between them. The CDR3 reads CASSHRTNTEAFF. The CDR3 nucleotides read TGTGCCAGCAGTCACCGCACGAACACTGAAGCTTTCTTT.

V is TRBV15 and J is TRBJ2-5, with D possibly matching TRBD2 (6 bases). CDR3 size: 15 residues. Per germline, CDR1 LNHNV and CDR2 YYDKDF (reference sequence). V lost 5 bases, J lost 7 bases, and 20 bases lay in between. CDR3 in DNA: TGTGCCACCAGCCCCCGGGGAGGAGCCATCAGGACCCAGTACTTC. As protein: CATSPRGGAIRTQYF.